This T cell receptor beta chain was identified in a study of shared clonotypes between healthy human individuals. The repertoire was sequenced with immunoSEQ multiplex PCR; TCRdb's copy has only in-frame clones and lacks some. The sample has approximately 350,000 clones, around 67% seen once. With 2 bases clipped from V and 6 bases from J, the junction kept 10 bases outside the gene matches. CDR1 is SEHNR and CDR2 is FQNEAQ in the germline V gene (reference sequence). This CDR3 comprises 16 residues. The specimen was memory CD4+ T cells sorted from blood. Noted subset: CD45RA-negative fraction. This sequence was found in a man younger than 40 in good health. The chain has TRBV7-9 and TRBJ1-5, with TRBD1 matching 7 bases. The CDR3 here is CASSLSDRELVQPQHF. Here the CDR3 DNA reads TGTGCCAGCAGCTTATCTGACAGGGAACTCGTTCAGCCCCAGCATTTT.